The 24 T cell receptor beta chains given below trace back to one sample, sequenced in a study of shared clonotypes between healthy human individuals. This table comes from immunoSEQ multiplex PCR, and its TCRdb copy is limited to in-frame clones, with some not included. The sample holds hundreds of thousands of clones; less than 80% are singletons and the top ten take around 2%. The sequenced sample was memory CD4+ T cells sorted from blood. This sample's subset: CD45RA-negative fraction. These TCRs come from a woman under 40 in good health.

The V gene is TRBV5-1, the J gene TRBJ2-2, with unresolved D. Germline lookup yields CDR1 SGHRS and CDR2 YFSETQ. The CDR3 is 14 residues long. V was pared by 4 bases and J by 7 bases, with 14 bases between. The CDR3 here is CASSPSLPGGELFF. CDR3 coding DNA: TGCGCCAGCAGCCCGAGCCTTCCCGGCGGGGAGCTGTTTTTT.

This sequence joins TRBV11-3 and TRBJ2-3, with D unresolved. The CDR3 length is 16 residues. Germline CDR1 and CDR2: SGHNT and YENEEA. Trimming pared 1 base from V and 0 bases from J, leaving 11 bases between. CDR3 sequence reads: CASSLGPGKSTDTQYF. The CDR3 DNA reads TGTGCCAGCAGCTTAGGTCCAGGCAAAAGCACAGATACGCAGTATTTT.

V is TRBV14 and J is TRBJ2-7, with TRBD1 as a possible D gene (5 bases). Looked up from germline, CDR1 is SGHDN and CDR2 is FVKESK. The CDR3 spans 13 residues. Trimming removed 4 bases at V and 9 bases at J, with 16 bases between. The CDR3 DNA is TGTGCCAGCAGCCCCTACAGGACCCATAGGCAGTACTTC. Its translation is CASSPYRTHRQYF.

As for this clone: A much larger clone differs from this one at a single base, so this may be a read error. The rearrangement joins TRBV7-8 to TRBJ2-7; D might be TRBD1 (6 bases). Trimming stripped 5 bases from V and 2 bases from J, with 10 bases between. The CDR3 is made up of 13 amino acids. Germline V gene sequence: CDR1 SGHVS, CDR2 FQNEAQ. The CDR3 DNA reads as TGTGCCAGCAGCAAGACAGGTACCTACGAGCAGTACTTC. This gives the protein CASSKTGTYEQYF. The variable domain in full, completed from reference TRBV7-8 and TRBJ2-7, reads GAGVSQSPRYKVAKRGQDVALRCDPISGHVSLFWYQQALGQGPEFLTYFQNEAQLDKSGLPSDRFFAERPEGSVSTLKIQRTQQEDSAVYLCASSKTGTYEQYFGPGTRLTVT.

The genes are TRBV28 and TRBJ2-1; no reliable D call. Looked up from germline, CDR1 is MDHEN and CDR2 is SYDVKM. CDR3 length: 13 residues. Trimming pared 6 bases from V and 8 bases from J, leaving 14 bases between. The CDR3, as DNA: TGTGCCAGCAGCCTAGGCCCGCTCGATGAGCAGTTCTTC. This sequence encodes CASSLGPLDEQFF.

V and J are TRBV5-1 and TRBJ2-5; 9 positions agree with TRBD1. With 5 bases clipped from V and 4 bases from J, the junction kept 6 bases outside the gene matches. This CDR3 is 14 amino acids long. The germline V gene encodes CDR1 SGHRS and CDR2 YFSETQ. This CDR3 is CASRVGQGLETQYF. The CDR3 bases are TGCGCCAGCAGGGTCGGACAGGGGCTAGAGACCCAGTACTTC.

As concerns this clone: This could be a read error, since a much larger clone is one nucleotide away. Other nucleotide sequences from this sample produce the same CDR3. This chain uses TRBV20-1 with TRBJ2-1; D remains unclear. This CDR3 comprises 10 residues. Germline CDR1 DFQATT, CDR2 SNEGSKA (reference sequence). V was pared by 2 bases and J by 6 bases, with 2 bases between. CDR3 nucleotides: TGCAGTGCTAGACTCAATGAGCAGTTCTTC. It encodes CSARLNEQFF.

The J gene is TRBJ2-7, the V gene TRBV9; 9 positions match TRBD2. The CDR3 covers 15 residues. Unmatched junction bases numbered 5, after V lost 0 bases and J lost 4 bases. Germline V gene lookup returns CDR1 SGDLS and CDR2 YYNGEE. The CDR3 DNA is TGTGCCAGCAGCGTAGGGCCTAGCGGGATGTACGAGCAGTACTTC. Its protein product is CASSVGPSGMYEQYF.

This chain links TRBV5-1 with TRBJ2-1, with D unresolved. Trimming removed 4 bases from V and 8 bases from J, with 13 bases in between. Germline V gene sequence: CDR1 SGHRS, CDR2 YFSETQ. The CDR3 extends over 13 amino acids. The CDR3 DNA reads TGCGCCAGCAGCCCGGCGGTTCGGGATGAGCAGTTCTTC. Amino acids: CASSPAVRDEQFF.

The CDR3 bases are TGTGCCAGCAGTTCCCGTGGGACTAGCTCCTACGAGCAGTACTTC. Its protein is CASSSRGTSSYEQYF. The chain joins TRBV6-5 to TRBJ2-7; TRBD2 aligns across 8 bases. This CDR3 comprises 15 residues. Germline trimming cut 4 bases from V and 0 bases from J; bases unmatched to any gene: 5. In germline, CDR1 is MNHEY, CDR2 SVGAGI.

This chain uses TRBV5-1 with TRBJ1-1; D unclear. V was cut by 0 bases and J by 0 bases, with 15 bases left in between. Germline CDR1 SGHRS, CDR2 YFSETQ. The CDR3 runs 17 residues. CDR3 sequence reads: CASSLGLAGVMNTEAFF. For the CDR3, the DNA is TGCGCCAGCAGCTTGGGGTTGGCAGGCGTAATGAACACTGAAGCTTTCTTT.

V gene TRBV18 combines with J gene TRBJ2-7; 8 bases align to TRBD2. V was pared by 3 bases and J by 5 bases, with 3 bases of the junction left unmatched. Germline V gene lookup returns CDR1 KGHSH and CDR2 LQKENI. CDR3 length equals 13 residues. CDR3 nucleotide sequence: TGTGCCAGCTCACCCGGGACTAGGGACGAGCAGTACTTC. As protein: CASSPGTRDEQYF.

This clone occurred a few times. At the DNA level, this CDR3 is encoded by other sequences in the same sample as well. The gene calls are TRBV7-2 and TRBJ1-5, with D maybe TRBD1 (5 bases). The CDR3 sequence is 15 residues long. The germline V gene encodes CDR1 SGHTA and CDR2 FQGNSA. Trimming removed 5 bases at V and 0 bases at J, with 11 bases between. The CDR3: CASSSDSLSNQPQHF. CDR3 in DNA: TGTGCCAGCAGCAGCGACAGTCTTAGCAATCAGCCCCAGCATTTT. The complete variable domain, with remaining parts taken from reference TRBV7-2 and TRBJ1-5, reads GAGVSQSPSNKVTEKGKDVELRCDPISGHTALYWYRQSLGQGLEFLIYFQGNSAPDKSGLPSDRFSAERTGGSVSTLTIQRTQQEDSAVYLCASSSDSLSNQPQHFGDGTRLSIL.

The chain joins TRBV27 to TRBJ2-7; unclear D gene. CDR3 length equals 12 residues. Looked up from germline, CDR1 is MNHEY and CDR2 is SMNVEV (reference sequence). V dropped 3 bases and J dropped 3 bases, with 6 bases sitting between them. CDR3 in DNA: TGTGCCAGCAGTTTTTGGAACTACGAGCAGTACTTC. This translates into CASSFWNYEQYF.

As concerns this clone: This sample also contains other DNA sequences that code for the same CDR3. The CDR3 DNA is TGTGCCAGCAGCAGGACAGGCTATGGCTACACCTTC. This translates into CASSRTGYGYTF. The rearrangement links TRBV6-5 to TRBJ1-2, with TRBD1 identical over 7 bases. With 6 bases clipped from V and 4 bases from J, the junction kept 2 bases outside the gene matches. CDR1 and CDR2 (germline): MNHEY, SVGAGI. The CDR3 consists of 12 residues.

The chain is built from TRBV5-1 and TRBJ2-5, with 11 nucleotides matching TRBD2. Germline assignment: CDR1 SGHRS and CDR2 YFSETQ. The J segment lost 4 bases and the V segment lost 2 bases, leaving 1 base of the junction unmatched. This CDR3 has 14 amino acids. The CDR3 loop is CASSLLAGAETQYF. CDR3 nucleotide sequence: TGCGCCAGCAGCTTACTAGCGGGAGCAGAGACCCAGTACTTC.

This CDR3 reads CASSLRTPNTGELFF. The CDR3 region has the DNA TGTGCCAGCTCACTCAGGACACCGAACACCGGGGAGCTGTTTTTT. V usage is TRBV18 and J usage is TRBJ2-2; D is possibly TRBD1 (5 bases). CDR1 is KGHSH, CDR2 LQKENI, per germline. V was pared by 4 bases and J by 0 bases, with 9 bases between. The CDR3 is 15 amino acids.

This clone has just a few counts. The chain combines TRBV7-9 with TRBJ2-2; D possibly corresponds to TRBD1 (5 bases). From germline, CDR1 is SEHNR and CDR2 FQNEAQ (reference sequence). The CDR3 sequence is 17 residues long. Trimming removed 2 bases from V and 0 bases from J, with 13 bases in between. The CDR3: CASSLIPDTTNTGELFF. The DNA of the CDR3 is TGTGCCAGCAGCTTAATCCCGGACACAACGAACACCGGGGAGCTGTTTTTT.

CDR3: CASQRELTYNEQFF. The CDR3 bases are TGTGCCAGCCAGCGGGAGCTTACCTACAATGAGCAGTTCTTC. The rearrangement links TRBV28 to TRBJ2-1, with TRBD2 matching over 8 bases. J lost 2 bases, V lost 8 bases, and 5 bases had no gene match. Germline assignment: CDR1 MDHEN and CDR2 SYDVKM. This CDR3 comprises 14 residues.

This sequence joins TRBV6-5 and TRBJ2-7, with 9 bases aligning to TRBD1. This CDR3 has 13 residues. Trimming removed 6 bases from V and 6 bases from J; junction bases left unmatched: 6. CDR1 is MNHEY, CDR2 SVGAGI, per germline. CDR3 region: CASRPGQGTEQYF. CDR3 DNA sequence: TGTGCCAGCAGGCCTGGACAGGGGACCGAGCAGTACTTC.

Concerning this clone itself: The sample has other DNA sequences that encode this CDR3 too. CDR3 loop: CASSYSGTGTDTQYF. Here the CDR3 DNA reads TGTGCCAGCAGTTACTCGGGGACAGGGACAGATACGCAGTATTTT. This chain uses TRBV6-5 with TRBJ2-3, with 9 bases matching TRBD1. The CDR3 extends over 15 amino acids. Trimming at V came to 0 bases and at J to 3 bases, leaving 1 base not matched to a gene. Germline V gene data show CDR1 as MNHEY and CDR2 as SVGAGI.

V and J are TRBV7-6 and TRBJ2-3; D is possibly TRBD1 (6 bases). The ends were cut back, 1 base at V and 2 bases at J, with 16 bases in the middle. The V gene's germline CDR1 is SGHVS and CDR2 FNYEAQ. CDR3 size: 17 residues. In DNA form, the CDR3 reads TGTGCCAGCAGCTTAGAACGACAGGTGGGTCACACAGATACGCAGTATTTT. The encoded protein is CASSLERQVGHTDTQYF.

This clone was observed a handful of times. CDR3 DNA: TGTGCCAGCAGTGAAGCTCCGATGGGGAATCAGCCCCAGCATTTT. Translation gives CASSEAPMGNQPQHF. This chain joins TRBV6-1 and TRBJ1-5, with unresolved D. Germline V gene sequence: CDR1 MNHNS, CDR2 SASEGT. Deletions cut 0 bases from V and 4 bases from J, with 10 bases between. CDR3 length: 15 amino acids.

The CDR3 reads CASSFMADREVRNTIYF. The CDR3, as DNA: TGTGCCAGCAGCTTTATGGCGGACAGGGAAGTTAGAAACACCATATATTTT. The V call is TRBV11-2, the J call TRBJ1-3, with TRBD1 identical over 8 bases. This CDR3 comprises 17 residues. Germline CDR1 SGHAT, CDR2 FQNNGV. Trimming cost V 3 bases and J 5 bases; bases outside gene matches: 12. The full variable domain, completed using reference TRBV11-2 and TRBJ1-3, is EAGVAQSPRYKIIEKRQSVAFWCNPISGHATLYWYQQILGQGPKLLIQFQNNGVVDDSQLPKDRFSAERLKGVDSTLKIQPAKLEDSAVYLCASSFMADREVRNTIYFGEGSWLTVV.